These 5 T cell receptor beta chains share one sample of origin, sequenced in a study of control samples from healthy donors and cancer patients. TCRdb's table, derived via immunoSEQ multiplex PCR, lists solely in-frame clones and lacks some. The profile shows around 150,000 clones, roughly 94% of them singletons. Sequenced material: blood. The receptors here all came from a woman aged 40 to 49 in good health.

The rearrangement links TRBV19 to TRBJ2-3; no clear D. Trimming took off 1 base at V and 5 bases at J, with 10 bases between the two ends. The CDR3 is 14 residues long. Germline CDR1 and CDR2: LNHDA and SQIVND (reference sequence). DNA for the CDR3: TGTGCCAGTAGTATAGTTTACTACGGAGATACGCAGTATTTT. This sequence encodes CASSIVYYGDTQYF.

The gene calls are TRBV3-1 (or the pseudogene TRBV3-2) and TRBJ2-5; D remains unclear. V lost 1 base and J lost 5, with 8 bases in between. The CDR3 totals 13 residues. Germline V gives CDR1 LGHDT, CDR2 YNNKEL (reference sequence). This CDR3 reads CASSQGTRETQYF. Written as DNA, the CDR3 is TGTGCCAGCAGCCAAGGTACCCGGGAGACCCAGTACTTC.

This sequence joins TRBV19 and TRBJ1-1; D gene ambiguous. The CDR3 spans 15 residues. V lost 6 bases and J lost 5, with 19 bases in between. Germline V CDR1 and CDR2: LNHDA, SQIVND (reference sequence). CDR3 sequence: CASSSSGPVMTEAFF. In DNA form, the CDR3 reads TGTGCCAGTAGCTCCTCCGGACCAGTGATGACTGAAGCTTTCTTT.

The CDR3 loop reads CASAAGDVTQYF. The CDR3 DNA reads as TGTGCCAGCGCGGCAGGGGATGTGACCCAGTACTTC. This chain links TRBV18 with TRBJ2-5; a weak D match, TRBD1 (6 bases). Germline V gene data show CDR1 as KGHSH and CDR2 as LQKENI. V dropped 8 bases and J dropped 7 bases, with 14 bases sitting between them. CDR3 length: 12 amino acids.

The gene calls are TRBV6-5 and TRBJ1-2; the match to TRBD1 covers 7 bases. The trim removed 4 bases at V and 10 bases at J, leaving 12 bases unmatched. This CDR3 is built from 14 residues. Germline V CDR1 and CDR2: MNHEY, SVGAGI. CDR3 region: CASSFRDRAIVYTF. The CDR3 nucleotides are TGTGCCAGCAGTTTCCGGGACAGAGCTATTGTCTACACCTTC.